The present entry profiles one T cell receptor (beta chain) with its context. When the RNA was reverse transcribed, random hexamers were used with an input of roughly 0.45 to 1 ug. TCRdb re-called the immunoSEQ multiplex PCR reads with MiXCR, one entry per CDR3 protein. The data show some 120,000 distinct CDR3 sequences, with 85% to 95% seen just once and 0.12% held by the top ten. The sample comes from a study of CD8 T cells in Susac syndrome. The sample comprised CD8+ T cells from PBMCs. The origin of this receptor is a human donor in good health.

CDR3 nucleotide sequence: TGCGCCAGCAAGACTAGCGGGGCGCCAAGTAGGGAGACCCAGTACTTC. It is translated as CASKTSGAPSRETQYF. This chain joins TRBV5-1 and TRBJ2-5; TRBD2 agrees at 11 bases. Losses at the gene ends were 6 bases for V and 5 bases for J; bases not matched to a gene: 12. The CDR3 is 16 residues long. CDR1 is SGHRS, CDR2 YFSETQ, per germline.